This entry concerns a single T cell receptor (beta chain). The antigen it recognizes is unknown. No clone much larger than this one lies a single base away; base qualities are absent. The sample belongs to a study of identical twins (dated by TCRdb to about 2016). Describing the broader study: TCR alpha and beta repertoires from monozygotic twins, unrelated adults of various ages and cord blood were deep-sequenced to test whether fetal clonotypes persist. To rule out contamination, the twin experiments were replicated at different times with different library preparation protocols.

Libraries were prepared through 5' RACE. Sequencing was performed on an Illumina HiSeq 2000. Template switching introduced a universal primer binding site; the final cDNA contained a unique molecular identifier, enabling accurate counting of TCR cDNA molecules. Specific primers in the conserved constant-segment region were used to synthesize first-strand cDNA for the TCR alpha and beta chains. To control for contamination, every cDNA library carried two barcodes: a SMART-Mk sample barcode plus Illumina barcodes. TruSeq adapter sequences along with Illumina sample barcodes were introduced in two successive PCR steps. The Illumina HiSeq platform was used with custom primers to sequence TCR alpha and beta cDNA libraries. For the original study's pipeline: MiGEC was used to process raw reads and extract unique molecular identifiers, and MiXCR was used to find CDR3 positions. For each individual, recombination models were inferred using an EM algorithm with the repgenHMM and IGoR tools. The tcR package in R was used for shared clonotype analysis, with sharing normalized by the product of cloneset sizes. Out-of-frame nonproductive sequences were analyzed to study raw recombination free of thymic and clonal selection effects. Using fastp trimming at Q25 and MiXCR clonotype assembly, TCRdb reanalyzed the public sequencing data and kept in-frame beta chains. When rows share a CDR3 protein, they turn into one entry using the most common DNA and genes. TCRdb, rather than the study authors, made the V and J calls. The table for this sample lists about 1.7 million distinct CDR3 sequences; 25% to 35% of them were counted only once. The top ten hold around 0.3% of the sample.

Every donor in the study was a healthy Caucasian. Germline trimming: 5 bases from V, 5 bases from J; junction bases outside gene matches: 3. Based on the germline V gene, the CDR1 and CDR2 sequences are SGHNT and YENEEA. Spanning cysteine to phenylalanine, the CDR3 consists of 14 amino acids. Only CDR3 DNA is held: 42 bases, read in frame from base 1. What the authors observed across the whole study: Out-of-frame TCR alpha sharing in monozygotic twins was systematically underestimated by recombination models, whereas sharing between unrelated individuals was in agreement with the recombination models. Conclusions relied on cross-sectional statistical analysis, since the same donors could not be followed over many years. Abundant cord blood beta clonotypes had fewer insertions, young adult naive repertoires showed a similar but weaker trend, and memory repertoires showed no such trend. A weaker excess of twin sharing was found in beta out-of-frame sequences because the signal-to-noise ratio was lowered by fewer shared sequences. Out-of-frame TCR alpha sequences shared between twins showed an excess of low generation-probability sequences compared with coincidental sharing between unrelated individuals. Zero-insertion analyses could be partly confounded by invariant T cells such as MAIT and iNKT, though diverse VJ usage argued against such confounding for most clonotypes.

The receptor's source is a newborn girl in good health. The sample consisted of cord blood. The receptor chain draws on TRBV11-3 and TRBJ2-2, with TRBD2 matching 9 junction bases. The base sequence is TGTGCCAGCAGCGCCAGCGGGGGGACCGGGGAGCTGTTTTTT. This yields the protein CASSASGGTGELFF.